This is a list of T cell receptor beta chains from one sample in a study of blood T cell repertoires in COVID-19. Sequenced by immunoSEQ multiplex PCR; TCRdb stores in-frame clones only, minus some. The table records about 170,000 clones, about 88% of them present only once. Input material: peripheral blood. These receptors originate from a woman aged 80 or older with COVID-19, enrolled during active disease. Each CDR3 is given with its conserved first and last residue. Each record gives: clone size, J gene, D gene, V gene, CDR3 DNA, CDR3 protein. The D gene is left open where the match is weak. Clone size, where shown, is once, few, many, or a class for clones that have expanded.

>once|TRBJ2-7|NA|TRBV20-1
TGCAGTGCTCCATACCAGAACGAGCAGTACTTC
CSAPYQNEQYF
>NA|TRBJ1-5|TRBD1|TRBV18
TGTGCCAGCTCGTGGGACAGGGCCAATCAGCCCCAGCATTTT
CASSWDRANQPQHF
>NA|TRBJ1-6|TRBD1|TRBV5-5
TGTGCCAGCAGCCCAAGACCCGGGACAGTTAATTCACCCCTCCACTTT
CASSPRPGTVNSPLHF
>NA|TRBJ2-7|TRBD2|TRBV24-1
TGTGCCACCAGTGCGGGACTAGGTTACGAGCAGTACTTC
CATSAGLGYEQYF
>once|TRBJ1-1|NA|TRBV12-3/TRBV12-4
TGTGCCAGCAGGTCTACAGAGAACACTGAAGCTTTCTTT
CASRSTENTEAFF
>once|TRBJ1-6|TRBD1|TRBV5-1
TGCGCCAGCAGCTTGTTGCCGGGGACAGAAGTGTCACCCCTCCACTTT
CASSLLPGTEVSPLHF
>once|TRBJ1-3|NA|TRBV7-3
TGTGCCAGCAGCTCGACAGTCCGAAACACCATATATTTT
CASSSTVRNTIYF
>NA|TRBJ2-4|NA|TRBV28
TGTGCCAGCAGGCCGCCAGGTCGGGGGAACATTCAGTACTTC
CASRPPGRGNIQYF
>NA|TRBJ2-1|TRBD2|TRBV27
TGTGCCAGCGGAACTAGCGGGCCCTTCTCCTACAATGAGCAGTTCTTC
CASGTSGPFSYNEQFF
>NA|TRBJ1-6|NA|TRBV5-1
TGCGCCAGCAGCTCGGCAAACGGGGAGAGTTCACCCCTCCACTTT
CASSSANGESSPLHF
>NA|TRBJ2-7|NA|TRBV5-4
TGTGCCAGCAGCTTGACGGGACTGCTGGACGAGCAGTACTTC
CASSLTGLLDEQYF
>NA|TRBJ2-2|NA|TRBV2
TGTGCCAGCAGTACCACTATGCAGGGGGAGCTGTTTTTT
CASSTTMQGELFF
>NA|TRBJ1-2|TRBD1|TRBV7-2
TGTGCCAGCAGCTTCCCAGGGGGCATTGACTATGGCTACACCTTC
CASSFPGGIDYGYTF
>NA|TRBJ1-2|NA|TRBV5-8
TGTGCCAGCAGCCGCGACAGCTACATGAGCTATGGCTACACCTTC
CASSRDSYMSYGYTF
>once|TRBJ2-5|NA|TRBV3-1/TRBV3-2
TGTGCCAGCAGCCCGGCACGAGGCCCCCAAGAGACCCAGTACTTC
CASSPARGPQETQYF
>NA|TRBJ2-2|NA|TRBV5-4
TGTGCCAGCAGTCAAGGACTGGGCGGGAACACCGGGGAGCTGTTTTTT
CASSQGLGGNTGELFF
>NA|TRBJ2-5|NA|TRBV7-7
TGTGCCAGCAGCTCAGGGGTGGAAGAGACCCAGTACTTC
CASSSGVEETQYF
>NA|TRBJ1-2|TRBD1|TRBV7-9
TGTGCCAGCAGCCTTCTGACAGGGAGGAATCCTGGCTATGGCTACACCTTC
CASSLLTGRNPGYGYTF
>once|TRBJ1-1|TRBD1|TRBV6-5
TGTGCCAGCAGGAGAACAGGGGTTACTGAAGCTTTCTTT
CASRRTGVTEAFF
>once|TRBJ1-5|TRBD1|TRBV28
TGTGCCAGCAGTTCCCCAGGGGGAGATCAGCCCCAGCATTTT
CASSSPGGDQPQHF
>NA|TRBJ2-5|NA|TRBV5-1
TGCGCCAGCAGCTTGGCCCTCAGTTTCCAAGAGACCCAGTACTTC
CASSLALSFQETQYF
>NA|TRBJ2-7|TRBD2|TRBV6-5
TGTGCCAGCAGACCATCCCCGGGGGGAAACTACGAGCAGTACTTC
CASRPSPGGNYEQYF
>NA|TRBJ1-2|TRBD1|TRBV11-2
TGTGCCAGCAGACTAATAAGGACAGGGGCAGAGCTGAACTATGGCTACACCTTC
CASRLIRTGAELNYGYTF
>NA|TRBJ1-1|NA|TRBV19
TGTGCCAGTAGTAAACAGGGAAGGCCTGAAGCTTTCTTT
CASSKQGRPEAFF
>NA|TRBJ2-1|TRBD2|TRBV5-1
TGCGCCAGCGAAGCGGGAGGCGGCTACAATGAGCAGTTCTTC
CASEAGGGYNEQFF
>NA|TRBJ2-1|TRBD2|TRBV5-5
TGTGCCAGCAGCTTGACTAGCGGACGCAATGAGCAGTTCTTC
CASSLTSGRNEQFF
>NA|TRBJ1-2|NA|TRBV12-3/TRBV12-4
TGTGCCAGCAGTTTGGGGGGGCAAGGAGGCTACACCTTC
CASSLGGQGGYTF
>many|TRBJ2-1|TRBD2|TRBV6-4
TGTGCCAGCAGTGACTCGATTAGCGGGAGCAATGAGCAGTTCTTC
CASSDSISGSNEQFF
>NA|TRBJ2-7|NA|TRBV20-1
TGCAGTGCTAGAGATGCCCATAGGCAGTACTTC
CSARDAHRQYF
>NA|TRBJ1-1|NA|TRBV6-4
TGTGCCAGCAGTGCTACCATGAACACTGAAGCTTTCTTT
CASSATMNTEAFF
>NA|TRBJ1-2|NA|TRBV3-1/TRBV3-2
TGTGCCAGCAACTCCCTAGGCTATGGCTACACCTTC
CASNSLGYGYTF
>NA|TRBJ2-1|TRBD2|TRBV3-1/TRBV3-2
TGTGCCAGCAGCCAATACCTCCTAGCGGGAGTTGGCTACAATGAGCAGTTCTTC
CASSQYLLAGVGYNEQFF
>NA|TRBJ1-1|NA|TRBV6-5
TGTGCCAGCAGTTACTCGAGGGAGAACACTGAAGCTTTCTTT
CASSYSRENTEAFF
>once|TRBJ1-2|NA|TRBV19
TGTGCCAGTAGTAGCAGGGTCCATGGCTACACCTTC
CASSSRVHGYTF
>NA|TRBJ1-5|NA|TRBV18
TGTGCCAGCTCAGCCGGGAGCATTACTAGCAATCAGCCCCAGCATTTT
CASSAGSITSNQPQHF
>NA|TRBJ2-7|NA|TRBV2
TGTGCCAGCAGTGAACTGCAGGGCTTGGGAGAGCAGTACTTC
CASSELQGLGEQYF
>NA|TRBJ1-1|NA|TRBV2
TGTGCCAGCAGTGATCGACAGCCGAACACTGAAGCTTTCTTT
CASSDRQPNTEAFF
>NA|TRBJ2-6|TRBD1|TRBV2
TGTGCCAGCAGTGAGGGGACAGGGGCTGGGGCCAACGTCCTGACTTTC
CASSEGTGAGANVLTF
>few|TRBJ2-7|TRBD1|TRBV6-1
TGTGCCAGCAGTGAAGCGATCTTTAGGAGCAGGGGGCCTTACGAGCAGTACTTC
CASSEAIFRSRGPYEQYF
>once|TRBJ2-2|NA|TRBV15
TGTGCCACCAGCAGAGATAGAGGCATCACCGGGGAGCTGTTTTTT
CATSRDRGITGELFF
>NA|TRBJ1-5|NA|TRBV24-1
TGTGCCACCAGTGAGGTGGGGGCCCCTAGCAATCAGCCCCAGCATTTT
CATSEVGAPSNQPQHF
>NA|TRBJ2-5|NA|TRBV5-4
TGTGCCAGCAGCTTGGACAGGGTGAAGACCCAGTACTTC
CASSLDRVKTQYF
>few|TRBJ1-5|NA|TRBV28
TGTGCCAGCACCCCCGGATCTCGGGGCAATCAGCCCCAGCATTTT
CASTPGSRGNQPQHF
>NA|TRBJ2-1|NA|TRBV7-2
TGTGCCAGCAGCTTACCGGGGGACTACAATGAGCAGTTCTTC
CASSLPGDYNEQFF
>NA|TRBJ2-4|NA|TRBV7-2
TGTGCCAGCAGCTTAGAACGAGACATTCAGTACTTC
CASSLERDIQYF